Listed here are 8 T cell receptor beta chains from one sample, sequenced in a study of T cells in tuberculosis. Clones were read by immunoSEQ multiplex PCR, and TCRdb kept only the in-frame ones, dropping some. In the table there are over 30,000 clones, under 98% of which are singletons. The source material was PBMCs. The receptors come from a donor aged 5 to 30 with latent tuberculosis or without tuberculosis infection.

This chain joins TRBV6-6 and TRBJ2-7; TRBD2 might be the D (7 bases). There are 13 residues in the CDR3. V lost 6 bases, J lost 3 bases, and 12 bases lay in between. In germline, CDR1 is MNHNY, CDR2 SVGAGI (reference sequence). CDR3 region: CASRSGGLYEQYF. As DNA, the CDR3 is TGTGCCAGCAGGTCGGGGGGCCTCTACGAGCAGTACTTC.

V and J are TRBV6-6 and TRBJ2-5, with D possibly matching TRBD2 (7 bases). The CDR3 has 15 amino acids. CDR1 MNHNY and CDR2 SVGAGI come from the germline V gene (reference sequence). V was cut by 5 bases and J by 3 bases, with 16 bases left in between. The DNA for the CDR3 is TGTGCCAGCAGTCGTCCGGGGGGCCTAGAAGAGACCCAGTACTTC. Amino acids: CASSRPGGLEETQYF.

This chain links TRBV11-3 with TRBJ2-5, with 8 bases identical to TRBD2. Unmatched junction bases numbered 7, after V lost 6 bases and J lost 4 bases. Germline values: CDR1 SGHNT, CDR2 YENEEA. This CDR3 has 14 amino acids. CDR3: CASSKSGGSETQYF. The CDR3, as DNA: TGTGCCAGCAGTAAAAGCGGGGGTTCAGAGACCCAGTACTTC.

V is TRBV15 and J is TRBJ2-3, with 11 bases that match TRBD2. The CDR3 runs 16 residues. V was clipped by 4 bases and J by 5 bases; unmatched bases: 8. CDR1 is LNHNV, CDR2 YYDKDF, per germline (reference sequence). The CDR3 nucleotides read TGTGCCACCAGCATAGAGCTAGCGGGAGGCGGAGATACGCAGTATTTT. Translated: CATSIELAGGGDTQYF.

This rearrangement joins TRBV10-3 to TRBJ2-3; a weak D match, TRBD2 (6 bases). The CDR3 sequence is 14 residues long. Germline CDR1 and CDR2: ENHRY and SYGVKD. V lost 10 bases to trimming and J lost 0 bases, with 14 bases between them. The CDR3 region has the DNA TGTGCCAGCGTGCACGCGGGAAGCACAGATACGCAGTATTTT. Its translation: CASVHAGSTDTQYF.

The chain combines TRBV7-8 with TRBJ2-7; 10 nucleotides match TRBD1. Germline CDR1 and CDR2: SGHVS and FQNEAQ. This CDR3 has 16 residues. The junction had 14 bases not matched to a gene; V was cut back by 5 bases and J by 7 bases. The CDR3 DNA reads TGTGCCAGCAGCGAACTTTACCGGGACAGGGGACGGGAGCAGTACTTC. Translating gives CASSELYRDRGREQYF.

The V and J genes are TRBV19 and TRBJ1-4; the match to TRBD1 covers 8 bases. The junction had 3 bases not matched to a gene; V was cut back by 5 bases and J by 4 bases. There are 14 residues in the CDR3. CDR1 and CDR2 from the germline V gene are LNHDA and SQIVND (reference sequence). CDR3 nucleotide sequence: TGTGCCAGTAGTGGACAGGGAATTAATGAAAAACTGTTTTTT. Translating it yields CASSGQGINEKLFF.

The rearrangement uses TRBV20-1 and TRBJ1-2, with a tentative D call TRBD1 (5 bases). There are 11 residues in the CDR3. Germline CDR1 is DFQATT and CDR2 is SNEGSKA (reference sequence). V gave up 5 bases and J gave up 4 bases, with 8 bases separating them. The CDR3 region has the DNA TGCAGTGCTTCAGGGTCCTATGGCTACACCTTC. The encoded protein is CSASGSYGYTF.